These 3 T cell receptor beta chains came from one sample sequenced in a study of early T cells in non-severe SARS-CoV-2 infection. TCRdb re-called the 5' RACE reads through MiXCR, storing one row per CDR3 protein. Of 70,000 or so distinct CDR3 sequences listed, roughly 15% are singletons. The sequenced material came from whole blood. Source of these receptors: an adult who was a healthcare worker with PCR-confirmed SARS-CoV-2 infection or an uninfected control (not recorded which).

The V call is TRBV28, the J call TRBJ2-7, with TRBD2 matching 7 bases. The J segment lost 0 bases and the V segment lost 5 bases, leaving 4 bases of the junction unmatched. Germline V gene data show CDR1 as MDHEN and CDR2 as SYDVKM. The CDR3 length is 14 residues. This CDR3 reads CASSKRGSSYEQYF. CDR3 DNA sequence: TGTGCCAGCAGTAAGCGGGGCAGCTCCTACGAGCAGTACTTC.

The chain couples TRBV29-1 to TRBJ2-5; D uncertain. Germline V gene lookup returns CDR1 SQVTM and CDR2 ANQGSEA. The CDR3 loop spans 13 amino acids. V was clipped by 7 bases and J by 4 bases, with 16 bases between them. The CDR3 is CSAHDPSAETQYF. CDR3 in DNA: TGCAGCGCTCACGATCCCAGTGCAGAGACCCAGTACTTC. The whole variable domain, filled in from reference TRBV29-1 and TRBJ2-5, reads SAVISQKPSRDICQRGTSLTIQCQVDSQVTMMFWYRQQPGQSLTLIATANQGSEATYESGFVIDKFPISRPNLTFSTLTVSNMSPEDSSIYLCSAHDPSAETQYFGPGTRLLVL.

The V gene is TRBV6-6, the J gene TRBJ2-7, with 8 bases fitting TRBD1. The trim removed 3 bases at V and 4 bases at J, leaving 5 bases unmatched. Germline V gene lookup returns CDR1 MNHNY and CDR2 SVGAGI (reference sequence). The CDR3 runs 14 residues. CDR3 bases: TGTGCCAGCAGTTATCCAGGGGGCAGGTACGAGCAGTACTTC. Amino acids: CASSYPGGRYEQYF.